The rows below give T cell receptor beta chains drawn from one sample of a study of blood T cell repertoires in COVID-19. Repertoires were generated with immunoSEQ multiplex PCR, while TCRdb's copy carries only in-frame clones and drops some. The sample has about 210,000 clones; approximately 83% are singletons. The sequenced sample was PBMCs or T cells enriched from blood (not recorded which). The receptors shown here come from a woman aged 40 to 50 with acute COVID-19. Both conserved end residues are part of each CDR3. A D gene is named only where the DNA matches it firmly. Not every row has a clone size; where given, it reads once, few, many or a size class.

J gene | clone size | D gene | V gene | CDR3 protein | CDR3 DNA
TRBJ1-2 | - | - | TRBV7-3 | CASSLYPNYGYTF | TGTGCCAGCAGCTTATATCCTAACTATGGCTACACCTTC
TRBJ2-1 | - | TRBD2 | TRBV3-1/TRBV3-2 | CASSQEWTSGRFYEQFF | TGTGCCAGCAGCCAAGAATGGACTAGCGGGAGGTTCTATGAGCAGTTCTTC
TRBJ1-2 | - | - | TRBV28 | CASSDPRGGYTF | TGTGCCAGCAGCGATCCCAGGGGTGGCTACACCTTC
TRBJ2-1 | few | - | TRBV7-3 | CASSFQGRGEQFF | TGTGCCAGCAGCTTCCAGGGGCGTGGTGAGCAGTTCTTC
TRBJ2-2 | - | - | TRBV27 | CASSFPSTGELFF | TGTGCCAGCAGTTTCCCTTCCACCGGGGAGCTGTTTTTT
TRBJ2-2 | - | TRBD1 | TRBV6-6 | CASSHGQGRVNTGELFF | TGTGCCAGCAGTCACGGACAGGGCAGGGTCAACACCGGGGAGCTGTTTTTT
TRBJ2-1 | - | TRBD2 | TRBV3-1/TRBV3-2 | CASSTARGRDNEQFF | TGTGCCAGCAGCACCGCGCGCGGGAGGGACAATGAGCAGTTCTTC
TRBJ1-5 | - | - | TRBV3-1/TRBV3-2 | CASSPGTGNQPQHF | TGTGCCAGCAGCCCCGGGACTGGCAATCAGCCCCAGCATTTT
TRBJ2-1 | - | - | TRBV3-1/TRBV3-2 | CASRQEDIAGYEQFF | TGTGCCAGCAGACAAGAGGACATAGCCGGGTATGAGCAGTTCTTC
TRBJ1-3 | - | - | TRBV27 | CASSRQGPSSGNTIYF | TGTGCCAGCAGCCGGCAGGGGCCCTCCTCTGGAAACACCATATATTTT
TRBJ1-2 | - | - | TRBV28 | CASSFPRSGGYTF | TGTGCCAGCAGCTTCCCGCGGTCAGGGGGCTACACCTTC
TRBJ2-7 | - | - | TRBV3-1/TRBV3-2 | CASSHTGSYEQYF | TGTGCCAGCAGTCATACAGGGTCTTACGAGCAGTACTTC